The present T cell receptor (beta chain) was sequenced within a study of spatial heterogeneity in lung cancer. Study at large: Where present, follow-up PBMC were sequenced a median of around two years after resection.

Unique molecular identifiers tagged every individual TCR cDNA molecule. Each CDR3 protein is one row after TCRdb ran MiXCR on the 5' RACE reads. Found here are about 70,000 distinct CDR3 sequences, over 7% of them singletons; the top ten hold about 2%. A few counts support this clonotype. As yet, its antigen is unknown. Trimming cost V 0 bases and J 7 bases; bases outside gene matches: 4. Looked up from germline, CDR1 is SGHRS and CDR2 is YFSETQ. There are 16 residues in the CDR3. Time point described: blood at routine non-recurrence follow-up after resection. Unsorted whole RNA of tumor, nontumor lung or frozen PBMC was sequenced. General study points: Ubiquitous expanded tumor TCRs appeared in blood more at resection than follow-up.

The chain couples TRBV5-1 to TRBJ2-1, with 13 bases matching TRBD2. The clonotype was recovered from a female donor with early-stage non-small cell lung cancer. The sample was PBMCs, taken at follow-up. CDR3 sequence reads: CASSLVGTSGVNEQFF. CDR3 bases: TGCGCCAGCAGCTTGGTAGGGACTAGCGGGGTTAATGAGCAGTTCTTC.